These T cell receptor beta chains were read from a single sample in a study of shared T cell receptors in the human thymus. Sequencing was performed with immunoSEQ multiplex PCR; in TCRdb, only in-frame clones are kept and a portion is missing. The sample yields some 760,000 clones, 70% to 90% seen once. These same records also appear under a second study, on human thymus T cells.

The material sequenced was thymocytes. All receptors derive from a girl under three years old with a congenital heart defect. Each CDR3 is given with its conserved first and last residue. The order of the fields is CDR3 protein, CDR3 DNA, clone size, D gene, V gene, J gene. D genes are given only for firm matches. Size values are once, few and many counts, or a class for expanded clones, and some rows have none.

CATRWGDHGYTF	TGCGCCACTCGGTGGGGGGATCATGGCTACACCTTC	-	-	TRBV5-1	TRBJ1-2
CASSFDRDTNTGELFF	TGTGCCAGCAGTTTTGACAGGGACACGAACACCGGGGAGCTGTTTTTT	-	TRBD1	TRBV7-2	TRBJ2-2
CASSLNSNNEQFF	TGCGCCAGCAGCTTGAACAGTAACAATGAGCAGTTCTTC	-	-	TRBV5-1	TRBJ2-1
CASGLGTTLKRRGWETQYF	TGTGCTAGTGGTTTAGGGACAACCCTCAAACGAAGGGGATGGGAGACCCAGTACTTC	-	-	TRBV12-5	TRBJ2-5
CASSTTGGAQGNWNQPQHF	TGTGCCAGCAGTACCACAGGGGGCGCACAGGGCAATTGGAATCAGCCCCAGCATTTT	-	TRBD1	TRBV28	TRBJ1-5
CASSLRGQPLYEQYF	TGTGCCAGCAGTCTGCGGGGACAGCCTCTCTACGAGCAGTACTTC	-	-	TRBV27	TRBJ2-7
CASSFDSFWGNNTEAFF	TGTGCCAGCAGCTTCGACAGCTTTTGGGGCAATAACACTGAAGCTTTCTTT	-	-	TRBV7-6	TRBJ1-1
CASTRRAWDEQYF	TGTGCCAGCACAAGGAGAGCGTGGGACGAGCAGTACTTC	-	-	TRBV5-6	TRBJ2-7
CASSSAQNPEAFF	TGCGCCAGCAGCTCTGCCCAGAACCCTGAAGCTTTCTTT	-	-	TRBV5-1	TRBJ1-1
CASSQTGGAGDEQFF	TGTGCCAGCAGCCAAACCGGGGGGGCAGGGGATGAGCAGTTCTTC	-	TRBD2	TRBV7-9	TRBJ2-1
CASSYSGTGFDQYF	TGTGCCAGCAGTTACTCCGGGACAGGGTTTGATCAGTACTTC	-	TRBD1	TRBV6-5	TRBJ2-4
CASSLGVTKETQYF	TGCGCCAGCAGCTTGGGAGTGACAAAAGAGACCCAGTACTTC	-	-	TRBV5-1	TRBJ2-5
CASSYSNTGYNEQFF	TGTGCCAGCAGTTACTCCAACACAGGGTACAATGAGCAGTTCTTC	-	-	TRBV6-5	TRBJ2-1
CASGRDRGLGNTIYF	TGCGCCAGCGGCCGGGACAGGGGACTCGGAAACACCATATATTTT	-	TRBD1	TRBV10-2	TRBJ1-3
CASSLDSFRGAYEQYF	TGTGCCAGCAGCTTAGATAGCTTCAGGGGGGCCTACGAGCAGTACTTC	-	-	TRBV11-2	TRBJ2-7
CASSIGDSSDTQYF	TGTGCCAGTAGTATCGGGGACTCTTCAGATACGCAGTATTTT	-	-	TRBV19	TRBJ2-3
CASSLRDSQSTNEKLFF	TGTGCCAGCAGTTTGAGGGACAGTCAATCAACTAATGAAAAACTGTTTTTT	-	TRBD1	TRBV28	TRBJ1-4
CASSQVQGNEQFF	TGCGCCAGCAGCCAAGTCCAGGGGAATGAGCAGTTCTTC	-	-	TRBV4-1	TRBJ2-1
CASRGTNYNSPLHF	TGTGCCTCAAGAGGGACTAACTATAATTCACCCCTCCACTTT	-	-	TRBV15	TRBJ1-6
CSVGHGTGDTYEQYF	TGCAGCGTTGGGCACGGGACAGGTGATACCTACGAGCAGTACTTC	-	TRBD1	TRBV29-1	TRBJ2-7
CATSRVRGQGGLYEQYF	TGTGCCACCAGCAGAGTAAGGGGACAGGGGGGCCTCTACGAGCAGTACTTC	-	TRBD1	TRBV15	TRBJ2-7
CATSRDRWSLHSPLHF	TGTGCCACCAGCAGAGATCGGTGGTCACTACATTCACCCCTCCACTTT	-	-	TRBV15	TRBJ1-6
CASSVGQGASPLHF	TGTGCCAGCAGCGTAGGACAGGGGGCTTCACCCCTCCACTTT	-	TRBD1	TRBV9	TRBJ1-6
CASSGGSLVVLNGYTF	TGTGCCAGCAGCGGGGGCTCTCTCGTAGTTTTGAATGGCTACACCTTC	-	-	TRBV9	TRBJ1-2
CASSLEGVGAFQETQYF	TGTGCCAGCAGCTTAGAGGGGGTGGGGGCCTTCCAAGAGACCCAGTACTTC	-	-	TRBV7-9	TRBJ2-5
CASSLGGGRGYEF	TGTGCCAGCAGCTTAGGGGGAGGGAGGGGCTACGAATTC	-	TRBD2	TRBV7-2	TRBJ2-7
CASSVVGGGPSSGNTIYF	TGTGCCAGCAGCGTAGTCGGGGGGGGACCGAGCTCTGGAAACACCATATATTTT	-	-	TRBV9	TRBJ1-3
CASSLVHRSRTEAFF	TGTGCCAGCAGCTTAGTTCACAGGTCCAGGACTGAAGCTTTCTTT	-	-	TRBV7-9	TRBJ1-1
CASSLQGIRQPQHF	TGTGCCAGCAGTTTACAGGGGATTCGCCAGCCCCAGCATTTT	-	-	TRBV28	TRBJ1-5
CASSPGGATDTQYF	TGTGCCAGCAGCCCCGGAGGGGCAACAGATACGCAGTATTTT	-	-	TRBV7-9	TRBJ2-3
CSVELDRGPFSYEQYF	TGCAGCGTTGAACTGGACAGGGGTCCCTTTAGTTACGAGCAGTACTTC	-	TRBD1	TRBV29-1	TRBJ2-7
CASSLGVERDTQYF	TGTGCCAGCAGCTTGGGGGTGGAGCGGGATACGCAGTATTTT	-	-	TRBV5-8	TRBJ2-3
CASSLGRGNSPLHF	TGTGCCAGCAGCTTAGGACGGGGGAATTCACCCCTCCACTTT	-	-	TRBV7-9	TRBJ1-6
CARSLDRGNTGELFF	TGTGCCAGAAGCTTGGACAGGGGAAACACCGGGGAGCTGTTTTTT	-	TRBD1	TRBV5-3	TRBJ2-2
CASSLKRAGNYGYTF	TGTGCCAGCAGTTTAAAACGGGCAGGGAACTATGGCTACACCTTC	-	-	TRBV28	TRBJ1-2
CASSSRDNQETQYF	TGCGCCAGCAGCTCACGGGACAACCAAGAGACCCAGTACTTC	-	-	TRBV5-1	TRBJ2-5
CASSGREPYEQYF	TGTGCCAGCAGCGGACGGGAACCCTACGAGCAGTACTTC	few	-	TRBV5-8	TRBJ2-7
CASSERGTATNEQFF	TGTGCCAGCAGTGAAAGGGGGACGGCTACCAATGAGCAGTTCTTC	-	-	TRBV6-1	TRBJ2-1
CASSGTPTQGPSYGYTF	TGTGCCAGCAGTGGTACCCCAACCCAGGGGCCCTCATATGGCTACACCTTC	-	-	TRBV6-1	TRBJ1-2
CAISEAPSGGAKLFF	TGTGCCATCAGTGAGGCCCCCAGCGGGGGGGCGAAGCTGTTTTTT	-	TRBD2	TRBV10-3	TRBJ2-2
CAIKEWRDKNTEAFF	TGTGCCATCAAGGAGTGGAGGGATAAGAACACTGAAGCTTTCTTT	-	-	TRBV10-3	TRBJ1-1
CASSSERGGAYEQYF	TGTGCCAGCAGTTCCGAACGGGGGGGGGCTTACGAGCAGTACTTC	-	TRBD2	TRBV6-5	TRBJ2-7
CASSAKPGQGDEQYF	TGTGCCAGCAGCGCCAAACCGGGACAGGGTGACGAGCAGTACTTC	-	TRBD1	TRBV9	TRBJ2-7
CAWSRTAINEKLFF	TGTGCCTGGAGCAGGACAGCTATTAATGAAAAACTGTTTTTT	-	-	TRBV30	TRBJ1-4
CASSQGNRGLGELFF	TGCGCCAGCAGCCAGGGGAACAGGGGGCTCGGGGAGCTGTTTTTT	-	TRBD1	TRBV4-1	TRBJ2-2
CASSLVVGLATADTQYF	TGTGCCAGCAGCTTAGTAGTGGGACTAGCCACGGCGGATACGCAGTATTTT	-	TRBD2	TRBV7-2	TRBJ2-3
CASSEGDSGGQNTGELFF	TGTGCCAGCAGTGAGGGGGATAGCGGGGGGCAGAACACCGGGGAGCTGTTTTTT	few	TRBD2	TRBV6-1	TRBJ2-2
CASSLPGTTNTEAFF	TGTGCCAGCAGCTTGCCCGGGACAACGAACACTGAAGCTTTCTTT	few	-	TRBV5-8	TRBJ1-1
CASSEWTGGNQPQHF	TGTGCCAGCAGTGAATGGACAGGGGGGAATCAGCCCCAGCATTTT	-	TRBD1	TRBV2	TRBJ1-5
CASSHRQGFTDTQYF	TGTGCCAGCAGTCACCGACAGGGTTTTACAGATACGCAGTATTTT	-	TRBD1	TRBV28	TRBJ2-3
CASGLRSGEAFF	TGTGCTAGTGGTTTAAGATCGGGTGAAGCTTTCTTT	once	-	TRBV12-5	TRBJ1-1
CASSLKLSRHSGANVLTF	TGTGCCAGCAGCTTGAAGCTCTCGCGCCACTCTGGGGCCAACGTCCTGACTTTC	-	-	TRBV13	TRBJ2-6
CAISESAERGGEGETQYF	TGTGCCATCAGTGAGTCGGCCGAGCGGGGGGGCGAAGGGGAGACCCAGTACTTC	-	TRBD2	TRBV10-3	TRBJ2-5
CASSVRGSYEQYF	TGTGCCAGCAGCGTCAGGGGCTCCTACGAGCAGTACTTC	-	-	TRBV7-9	TRBJ2-7
CASSLLTGDYGYTF	TGTGCCAGCAGCTTGTTGACAGGGGACTATGGCTACACCTTC	-	TRBD1	TRBV5-6	TRBJ1-2
CASNSPDRTNYGYTF	TGTGCCAGCAACAGCCCTGACAGGACTAACTATGGCTACACCTTC	-	-	TRBV6-6	TRBJ1-2
CSARVPNLQYF	TGCAGTGCTAGAGTTCCGAACTTGCAGTACTTC	-	-	TRBV20-1	TRBJ2-7